Included here is one T cell receptor (beta chain) sequence, with context. This entry belongs to a study of OX40 agonist ivuxolimab in advanced cancers. Trimming cost V 0 bases and J 2 bases; bases outside gene matches: 0. Germline CDR1 SGHVS, CDR2 FQNEAQ. The CDR3 contains 14 residues. Produced via immunoSEQ multiplex PCR; TCRdb's table is partial and in-frame only. The table lists roughly 88,000 clones, about 89% of them singletons, with more than 4% in the top ten. The J gene is TRBJ1-2, the V gene TRBV7-8; 7 bases agree with TRBD1. Specimen: CD4+ or CD8+ T cells sorted from blood, collected in a trial of the OX40 agonist ivuxolimab. The receptor was derived from an adult with an advanced solid tumor such as melanoma, head and neck, liver or kidney cancer. DNA for the CDR3: TGTGCCAGCAGCTTAGCGGGACAGAACTATGGCTACACCTTC. It encodes CASSLAGQNYGYTF.